These 9 T cell receptor beta chains came from one sample sequenced in a study of T-cell reconstitution after alpha-beta-depleted transplantation in children. The TCRbeta library incorporated unique molecular identifiers. TCRdb processed the PCR reads anew with MiXCR; each CDR3 protein has one entry. The table has roughly 400,000 distinct CDR3 sequences, over 40% seen once. Here the sequenced sample was PBMCs, taken before TCRalphabeta/CD19-depleted stem cell transplant. The receptors come from a girl aged 2 to 10 with aplastic anemia, due to receive a stem cell transplant.

This clonotype was observed a few times. The rearrangement links TRBV29-1 to TRBJ2-7; possibly TRBD2 for D (7 bases). This CDR3 region has 16 residues. V dropped 1 base and J dropped 3 bases, with 19 bases sitting between them. From germline, CDR1 is SQVTM and CDR2 ANQGSEA. For the CDR3, the DNA is TGCAGCGTTGAAGGAAGTATGGGGGGGCCCGGCTACGAGCAGTACTTC. Translation gives CSVEGSMGGPGYEQYF.

V and J are TRBV6-1 and TRBJ2-5; 8 bases match TRBD1. The V gene end was trimmed by 10 bases and the J gene end by 4 bases; junction bases not matched to a gene: 14. CDR1 and CDR2 from the germline V gene are MNHNS and SASEGT. The CDR3 length is 15 residues. CDR3 loop: CATARAGGMAETQYF. The CDR3 DNA follows: TGTGCCACCGCTCGAGCAGGGGGCATGGCAGAGACCCAGTACTTC.

This chain joins TRBV2 and TRBJ1-2; weak D call: TRBD1 (5 bases). The CDR3 runs to 14 residues. The germline V gene has CDR1 SNHLY and CDR2 FYNNEI. Deletions cut 4 bases from V and 4 bases from J, with 13 bases between. CDR3 in DNA: TGTGCCAGCAGTGGACAGAGCCCAGTCTATGGCTACACCTTC. Translating it yields CASSGQSPVYGYTF.

The table lists this clonotype with a few counts. This chain links TRBV7-8 with TRBJ1-2, with 8 bases that match TRBD1. Germline V gene sequence: CDR1 SGHVS, CDR2 FQNEAQ. The J segment lost 0 bases and the V segment lost 5 bases, leaving 5 bases of the junction unmatched. This CDR3 contains 15 residues. CDR3 sequence (DNA): TGTGCCAGCAGCGCGGACAGGGTAGCTAACTATGGCTACACCTTC. It codes for CASSADRVANYGYTF.

The chain recombines TRBV29-1 with TRBJ2-7; 9 bases match TRBD2. The CDR3 loop spans 14 amino acids. V lost 6 bases, J lost 0 bases, and 6 bases stayed unmatched. The germline V gene has CDR1 SQVTM and CDR2 ANQGSEA. The CDR3 DNA reads TGCAGCGTGCAGGGGCGGGGGGGCTCCTACGAGCAGTACTTC. It yields the protein CSVQGRGGSYEQYF.

Only one count was recorded for this clonotype. The chain recombines TRBV12-3 or TRBV12-4 with TRBJ1-5; D gene unclear. The CDR3 consists of 14 residues. V lost 1 base to trimming and J lost 5 bases, with 9 bases between them. CDR3 sequence: CASSLVGFDQPQHF. The DNA for the CDR3 is TGTGCCAGCAGTTTAGTAGGGTTCGATCAGCCCCAGCATTTT.

This rearrangement joins TRBV18 to TRBJ2-2, with no clear D. Germline V gene sequence: CDR1 KGHSH, CDR2 LQKENI. The V and J ends lost 5 bases and 7 bases respectively, with 5 bases between them. The CDR3 sequence is 11 residues long. The CDR3 region is CASSNLGELFF. The CDR3, as DNA: TGTGCCAGCTCAAACCTCGGGGAGCTGTTTTTT.

This clonotype appeared many times. The chain uses TRBV12-3 or TRBV12-4 and TRBJ2-7; D may be TRBD1 (5 bases). With 4 bases removed from V and 2 bases from J, the gap between germline ends came to 12 bases. This CDR3 spans 14 amino acids. CDR3 in amino acids: CASSSGNRTYEQYF. CDR3 coding DNA: TGTGCCAGCAGTTCAGGGAATCGAACCTACGAGCAGTACTTC.

This clonotype was recorded at least ten times. V is TRBV20-1 and J is TRBJ2-3; possibly TRBD1 or TRBD2 for D (7 bases each). This CDR3 comprises 16 residues. V was cut by 0 bases and J by 8 bases, with 21 bases left in between. Germline-derived CDR1 and CDR2 are DFQATT and SNEGSKA (reference sequence). The CDR3 loop is CSARDLLADQGGTQYF. CDR3 DNA sequence: TGCAGTGCTAGAGACCTCCTAGCGGACCAGGGGGGTACGCAGTATTTT.